Shown below are 25 T cell receptor beta chains from a single sample sequenced in a study of blood T cell repertoires in COVID-19. Sequencing used immunoSEQ multiplex PCR; TCRdb keeps in-frame clones, though not all of them. This table has over 250,000 clones, about four fifths appearing once. Sequenced: peripheral blood. The receptors were sampled from a woman aged 50 to 65 who had recovered from COVID-19.

This chain joins TRBV19 and TRBJ2-7; 11 nucleotides agree with TRBD2. Germline V gene lookup returns CDR1 LNHDA and CDR2 SQIVND (reference sequence). This CDR3 is built from 15 residues. The V gene end was trimmed by 4 bases and the J gene end by 6 bases; junction bases not matched to a gene: 8. CDR3 bases: TGTGCCAGTAGTACTGGACTAGCGGGCCTCCCCGAGCAGTACTTC. Its protein product is CASSTGLAGLPEQYF.

The chain recombines TRBV19 with TRBJ1-2; TRBD1 aligns across 12 bases. V trimming: 6 bases; J trimming: 2 bases; junction bases outside the gene matches: 7. Germline-derived CDR1 and CDR2 are LNHDA and SQIVND (reference sequence). The CDR3 has 16 residues. CDR3 in DNA: TGTGCCAGTAGCCACGGGACAGGGGGCACGAACTATGGCTACACCTTC. This gives the protein CASSHGTGGTNYGYTF.

V and J are TRBV5-5 and TRBJ2-2; no clear D gene. CDR1 and CDR2 (germline): SGHKS, YYEKEE (reference sequence). Trimming removed 3 bases at V and 6 bases at J, with 18 bases between. The CDR3 covers 16 residues. The CDR3 DNA follows: TGTGCCAGCAGCTCCCTTCCACTACGAACGGCCGGGGAGCTGTTTTTT. It codes for CASSSLPLRTAGELFF.

This clone was picked up one time. This chain uses TRBV10-2 with TRBJ2-1; D is possibly TRBD2 (6 bases). V was clipped by 7 bases and J by 7 bases, with 11 bases between them. Germline loops: CDR1 WSHSY, CDR2 SAAADI. The CDR3 totals 12 residues. The CDR3 sequence is CASTLAGNEQFF. The DNA for the CDR3 is TGCGCCAGCACTCTGGCGGGGAATGAGCAGTTCTTC.

A single count supports this clone. J is TRBJ2-7 and V is TRBV29-1, with a possible D match to TRBD2 (5 bases). This CDR3 has 12 amino acids. V was trimmed by 3 bases and J by 5 bases, leaving 11 bases between them. CDR1 is SQVTM and CDR2 is ANQGSEA in the germline V gene. The CDR3 sequence is CSVDGEAHEQYF. CDR3 nucleotide sequence: TGCAGCGTTGACGGGGAAGCCCACGAGCAGTACTTC.

This chain joins TRBV7-8 and TRBJ1-6; D ambiguous. CDR3 length: 15 amino acids. Germline V gene data show CDR1 as SGHVS and CDR2 as FQNEAQ. The V gene lost 0 bases and the J gene lost 1 base, with 4 bases spanning the gap. CDR3: CASSLAQSYNSPLHF. CDR3 in DNA: TGTGCCAGCAGCTTAGCGCAGTCCTATAATTCACCCCTCCACTTT.

The chain has TRBV28 and TRBJ1-2, with 7 bases identical to TRBD1. The CDR3 has 15 residues. V trimming: 5 bases; J trimming: 7 bases; junction bases outside the gene matches: 13. Germline V gene sequence: CDR1 MDHEN, CDR2 SYDVKM. The CDR3 region has the DNA TGTGCCAGCAGTCTCCCGACAGGGTGGGGGGTTGGCTACACCTTC. This codes for CASSLPTGWGVGYTF.

CDR3 nucleotide sequence: TGTGCCAGTAGTATAGTGGGACTAGGGAACACCGGGGAGCTGTTTTTT. Its protein product is CASSIVGLGNTGELFF. The V gene is TRBV19, the J gene TRBJ2-2, with 8 bases aligning to TRBD2. This CDR3 comprises 16 residues. Germline V lookup: CDR1 LNHDA, CDR2 SQIVND (reference sequence). Trimming at V came to 1 base and at J to 1 base, leaving 2 bases not matched to a gene.

This clone was counted many times. The chain uses TRBV6-5 and TRBJ1-5; a possible D gene is TRBD1 (5 bases). V lost 6 bases and J 5 bases, leaving 11 bases between the germline ends. Germline V gives CDR1 MNHEY, CDR2 SVGAGI. The CDR3 is made up of 13 amino acids. CDR3 residues: CASRDSAYQPQHF. The CDR3 region has the DNA TGTGCCAGCAGAGACAGTGCTTATCAGCCCCAGCATTTT.

This clone has only one observation. This chain joins TRBV7-2 and TRBJ2-3, with D perhaps matching TRBD1 (6 bases). Per germline, CDR1 SGHTA and CDR2 FQGNSA. The CDR3 is made up of 14 amino acids. Trimming removed 5 bases at V and 4 bases at J, with 13 bases between. The DNA for the CDR3 is TGTGCCAGCAGCCCAGGCTGGGGGCCAGATACGCAGTATTTT. Encoded protein: CASSPGWGPDTQYF.

This rearrangement joins TRBV21-1 to TRBJ2-3; the table's D gene call, TRBD2, was not cross checked with the DNA. TRBV21-1 is shown as a pseudogene. This CDR3 contains 13 residues. CDR3 DNA: TGTGCCAGCAAGCCGACTAGCGCAGATACGCAGTATTTT. Translation: CASKPTSADTQYF.

A few counts support this clone. The J gene is TRBJ1-5, the V gene TRBV12-3 or TRBV12-4; the D is unclear. This CDR3 spans 13 amino acids. Deletions cut 5 bases from V and 7 bases from J, with 12 bases between. CDR3 nucleotide sequence: TGTGCCAGCAGTCCCGGGGTTGGGCAGCCCCAGCATTTT. Amino acid sequence: CASSPGVGQPQHF.

J is TRBJ2-7 and V is TRBV4-1; perhaps TRBD1 as D (5 bases). With 5 bases removed from V and 1 base from J, the gap between germline ends came to 9 bases. Per the germline V gene, CDR1 is MGHRA and CDR2 is YSYEKL. This CDR3 has 13 amino acids. This CDR3 is CASSTQESYEQYF. The CDR3 DNA reads as TGCGCCAGCAGCACACAGGAGTCCTACGAGCAGTACTTC.

This chain uses TRBV2 with TRBJ1-5; 8 nucleotides agree with TRBD1. In germline, CDR1 is SNHLY, CDR2 FYNNEI. The length of the CDR3 is 14 residues. Trimming removed 4 bases from V and 6 bases from J; junction bases left unmatched: 5. CDR3 in DNA: TGTGCCAGCAGTGCCGACAGGGGCGGTCAGCCCCAGCATTTT. Its protein product is CASSADRGGQPQHF.

This clone was found a few times. The V call is TRBV19, the J call TRBJ1-4; 7 bases fit TRBD1. The V segment lost 5 bases and the J segment 7 bases; nucleotides outside the gene matches: 4. Germline-derived CDR1 and CDR2 are LNHDA and SQIVND (reference sequence). CDR3 length: 13 residues. The CDR3 loop is CASSRQGSEKLFF. As DNA, the CDR3 is TGTGCCAGTAGTCGACAGGGTAGTGAAAAACTGTTTTTT.

The chain has TRBV7-2 and TRBJ2-3; 7 nucleotides line up with TRBD2. After removal of 2 bases from V and 6 bases from J, the junction contained 8 bases not matched to a gene. The germline gives CDR1 SGHTA, CDR2 FQGNSA. This CDR3 contains 15 residues. The CDR3 DNA reads TGTGCCAGCAGCTTAAAGCGGGATCGAGTGGATACGCAGTATTTT. This codes for CASSLKRDRVDTQYF.

With respect to this clone: Other nucleotide sequences in the sample specify the same CDR3. The chain recombines TRBV27 with TRBJ1-2; 7 bases are a match to TRBD1. Germline V CDR1 and CDR2: MNHEY, SMNVEV (reference sequence). J lost 2 bases, V lost 5 bases, and 2 bases had no gene match. This CDR3 has 13 residues. CDR3 nucleotides: TGTGCCAGCAGTCTGACAGGGAACTATGGCTACACCTTC. Protein: CASSLTGNYGYTF.

The chain is built from TRBV18 and TRBJ1-6, with 9 nucleotides matching TRBD1. V shed 3 bases and J 13 bases; nucleotides not matched to a gene: 7. The CDR3 is 14 amino acids. In germline, CDR1 is KGHSH, CDR2 LQKENI. The CDR3 nucleotides are TGTGCCAGCTCACCCGGACAGGGGTCTGGGCCCCTCCACTTT. It codes for CASSPGQGSGPLHF.

The chain is built from TRBV28 and TRBJ2-1; D might be TRBD2 (5 bases). CDR3 length: 11 residues. Germline CDR1 and CDR2: MDHEN and SYDVKM. V lost 5 bases to trimming and J lost 8 bases, with 7 bases between them. CDR3 protein: CASSPRDEQFF. CDR3 DNA: TGTGCCAGCAGTCCGAGGGATGAGCAGTTCTTC.

The V gene is TRBV7-9, the J gene TRBJ2-7; 9 positions agree with TRBD1. CDR1 and CDR2 (germline): SEHNR, FQNEAQ (reference sequence). The CDR3 sequence is 14 residues long. With V trimmed by 1 base and J by 6 bases, 4 bases remained unmatched. CDR3 DNA: TGTGCCAGCAGCTTAGGACAGGGGGAAGCCGAGCAGTACTTC. This translates into CASSLGQGEAEQYF.

J is TRBJ1-1 and V is TRBV9; 8 bases align to TRBD1. The CDR3 covers 13 residues. V shed 4 bases and J 9 bases; nucleotides not matched to a gene: 8. Germline assignment: CDR1 SGDLS and CDR2 YYNGEE. For the CDR3, the DNA is TGTGCCAGCAGCCCACAACAGGGGGATCAAGCTTTCTTT. Protein: CASSPQQGDQAFF.

The chain couples TRBV5-6 to TRBJ1-4; D is unclear. The germline V gene encodes CDR1 SGHDT and CDR2 YYEEEE. V was pared by 0 bases and J by 1 base, with 4 bases between. This CDR3 has 14 amino acids. CDR3 in DNA: TGTGCCAGCAGCTTGGGGCAAACTAATGAAAAACTGTTTTTT. This codes for CASSLGQTNEKLFF.

The chain links TRBV11-3 to TRBJ2-1, with a possible D match to TRBD1 (5 bases). Trimming shortened V by 8 bases and J by 10 bases, and 15 bases separated the two germline ends. The CDR3 is made up of 12 amino acids. The germline V gene encodes CDR1 SGHNT and CDR2 YENEEA. CDR3 sequence reads: CASSRGSQEQFF. CDR3 nucleotide sequence: TGTGCCAGCTCAAGGGGCTCCCAGGAGCAGTTCTTC.

The chain joins TRBV28 to TRBJ1-2, with TRBD1 as a possible D gene (6 bases). V was pared by 8 bases and J by 1 base, with 26 bases between. The CDR3 is 18 residues long. The germline CDR1 and CDR2 sequences are MDHEN and SYDVKM. CDR3 sequence: CASRGGGARTVGNYGYTF. For the CDR3, the DNA is TGTGCCAGCCGTGGAGGGGGGGCCAGAACTGTGGGTAACTATGGCTACACCTTC.

This clone was counted once. This sequence joins TRBV7-8 and TRBJ2-7; 8 nucleotides align to TRBD2. J was trimmed by 0 bases and V by 3 bases; bases with no gene match: 7. This CDR3 has 16 amino acids. Per germline, CDR1 SGHVS and CDR2 FQNEAQ. CDR3: CASSFPSGGVSYEQYF. CDR3 nucleotides: TGTGCCAGCAGCTTCCCAAGCGGGGGAGTCTCCTACGAGCAGTACTTC.